This T cell receptor beta chain was sequenced during a study of human T cells and chemical hapten exposure (dated by TCRdb to about 2021). Study-level background: For sensitization, 2% DPC in acetone was applied to an approximately 2 cm by approximately 2 cm area of upper inner arm skin. Weekly therapeutic DPC doses were additionally applied to the scalp of patients throughout the roughly 23-week study period. Patch testing was done on the upper back using Finn chambers containing 0.01% DPC, and results were scored after 6 days according to International Contact Dermatitis Research Group standards. Alopecia areata with under or over 50% scalp involvement, alopecia totalis and alopecia universalis were represented in the patient cohort, which was mostly female. Libraries were pooled for sequencing, and variation in per-sample TCR yields was attributed mainly to small differences in library volumes within the pool. The study tracked peripheral blood TCR repertoire changes in vivo during primary and secondary sensitization to the hapten diphenylcyclopropenone (DPC) in alopecia patients. Blood samples were taken from patients before sensitization (week 0) and then at 2, 6 and about 24 weeks after DPC sensitization. Twenty-nine alopecia patients provided blood for TCR sequencing at one to four time points (pre-sensitization, 2, 6 and 24 weeks). The paper as a whole reports these results and caveats: The number of TCRs above 1 in 1000 frequency did not change with DPC sensitization; there was no evidence of global repertoire structure alterations. Expanded TCRs formed significantly more large CDR3 similarity clusters than pre-sensitization or healthy control sets, consistent with antigen-driven responses. Patch test score correlated positively with the number of PT1 expanded TCRs, reaching significance at thresholds 8, 16 and 32 but not at 4. Because all patients had alopecia, a presumed autoimmune disease, the immune response of the patients might differ from that of healthy individuals. After repeated subsampling, the strength of the expansion versus patch-test correlation and the threshold at which it became significant changed.

From a lookup of the germline V gene (reference sequence), CDR1 and CDR2 are DFQATT and SNEGSKA. Compared with germline, V lacks 3 bases and J lacks 3 bases; bases without a gene match: 4. Its CDR3 holds 14 amino acids, cysteine through phenylalanine. Here the CDR3 DNA is all that survives: 42 bases in frame from base 1. The meaning of the sample's time point label: patch test 2, 6 weeks after DPC sensitization. Interpreted using the paper, the treatment or condition label stands for: therapeutic diphenylcyclopropenone sensitization with weekly scalp DPC. At each patch-test visit, blood was drawn before the patch test was applied. Eligible patients were aged 18 to 70, diagnosed with alopecia, deemed suitable for DPC therapy, and excluded if pregnant. Total RNA was isolated from unfractionated whole blood collected in Tempus Blood RNA tubes. This clonotype was counted at least ten times. It lacks a known antigen. Qualities for individual bases were not recorded, and no much larger clone is one base off.

The library was built by means of RACE. TCRdb names NextSeq 500 as the instrument used. During library preparation, unique molecular identifiers were attached to individual cDNA molecules so that TCRs could be counted in a quantitative, reproducible way. Both TCR alpha and TCR beta chains were sequenced from each blood RNA sample. In the source study's methods: The median number of TCRs per sample was 95,638, ranging from about 20,000 to 750,000. V, J and CDR3 annotation of the TCR reads was carried out using the Decombinator software suite. Every sample was subsampled to the same number of TCRs (28,000) for the PS versus PT1 abundance plots. TCRs were defined as expanded if absent before sensitization and observed at least eight times at the 2-week time point. TCRdb reprocessing: public reads trimmed at Q25 with fastp, clones called with MiXCR, in-frame beta chains kept. All rows with the same CDR3 protein become a single entry with the most common DNA and genes. These V and J calls are TCRdb output, not the study's own analysis. The sample includes approximately 28,000 distinct CDR3 sequences, with 8% to 9.5% observed a single time. The ten top clones hold approximately 6.9% of the sample.

This receptor was taken from a man younger than 45 with alopecia areata. Some clones in this sample may be carry-over from other donors' samples. The chain employs TRBV20-1 and TRBJ2-5; 10 junctional bases match TRBD1. Sequencing used whole blood, obtained in connection with sensitization to the hapten diphenylcyclopropenone (DPC). This receptor carries the CDR3 CSARDRGIEETQYF. The nucleotide sequence reads TGCAGTGCTAGGGACAGGGGGATAGAAGAGACCCAGTACTTC.